The 18 T cell receptor beta chains presented below share a single source sample, sequenced in a study of naive and memory T cell subsets. The SP2 primer and nested alpha and beta constant region primers amplified ligated cDNA in four rounds. TCRdb analysed the 5' RACE reads with MiXCR anew, one entry per CDR3 protein. The sample yields tens of thousands of distinct CDR3 sequences, around 7.3% seen once. A UMI-containing oligonucleotide was joined by 3' ligation to the TCR cDNA template. The source is a male donor in good health.

The chain joins TRBV12-2 to TRBJ1-2; whether TRBD1, the table's D call, matches the DNA was not checked. TRBV12-2 constitutes a pseudogene. CDR3 length: 16 amino acids. CDR3 coding DNA: TGTGCAAGTCGCTTCTGCAGGGGCTCAGCTAACTATGGCTACACCTTC. Protein product: CASRFCRGSANYGYTF.

This clonotype was observed many times. The chain carries TRBV6-5 and TRBJ2-7; TRBD1 matches at 11 bases. Germline V gene sequence: CDR1 MNHEY, CDR2 SVGAGI. V lost 6 bases, J lost 3 bases, and 4 bases stayed unmatched. The CDR3 has 14 residues. In nucleotides, the CDR3 is TGTGCCAGCAGCGGACAGGGGGCGGACTACGAGCAGTACTTC. Amino acid sequence: CASSGQGADYEQYF.

There are many counts of this clonotype. This rearrangement joins TRBV27 to TRBJ1-2; TRBD1 aligns across 8 bases. Germline trimming cut 4 bases from V and 2 bases from J; bases unmatched to any gene: 15. The CDR3 has 18 amino acids. Germline V gives CDR1 MNHEY, CDR2 SMNVEV (reference sequence). CDR3 DNA: TGTGCCAGCAGTTCCTTCCCGGGACAGGAGCTCCTCAACTATGGCTACACCTTC. Its translation is CASSSFPGQELLNYGYTF.

This clonotype was counted only a few times. The chain links TRBV12-3 or TRBV12-4 to TRBJ2-2; D uncertain. Trimming stripped 4 bases from V and 5 bases from J, with 5 bases between. There are 12 residues in the CDR3. The CDR3 bases are TGTGCCAGCAGTTCCCAAACCGGGGAGCTGTTTTTT. Protein: CASSSQTGELFF.

The sample holds many counts of this clonotype. V usage is TRBV29-1 and J usage is TRBJ2-7; D unclear. This CDR3 region has 14 residues. CDR1 and CDR2 from the germline V gene are SQVTM and ANQGSEA. V lost 6 bases, J lost 2 bases, and 17 bases lay in between. The CDR3: CSVARASIAYEQYF. The CDR3 DNA is TGCAGCGTAGCCCGGGCCAGTATAGCCTACGAGCAGTACTTC.

This clonotype was counted at least ten times. The J gene is TRBJ1-2, the V gene TRBV7-2, with D possibly matching TRBD1 (5 bases). V was cut by 4 bases and J by 5 bases, with 14 bases left in between. There are 14 residues in the CDR3. Germline assignment: CDR1 SGHTA and CDR2 FQGNSA. CDR3 DNA: TGTGCCAGCAGCTCCATTGCAGGGCCGTATGGCTACACCTTC. Amino acid sequence: CASSSIAGPYGYTF.

This clonotype was seen ten or more times. The V gene is TRBV7-2, the J gene TRBJ2-7; 7 nucleotides line up with TRBD2. CDR3 length: 16 amino acids. Germline-derived CDR1 and CDR2 are SGHTA and FQGNSA. V lost 1 base, J lost 2 bases, and 8 bases stayed unmatched. The CDR3 DNA sequence: TGTGCCAGCAGCTTAGTTGACCTAGCGGACACCTACGAGCAGTACTTC. It specifies CASSLVDLADTYEQYF.

A few counts support this clonotype. This chain links TRBV7-2 with TRBJ2-2; D ambiguous. Trimming removed 5 bases at V and 8 bases at J, with 21 bases between. Germline CDR1 SGHTA, CDR2 FQGNSA. This CDR3 has 16 amino acids. The CDR3 region has the DNA TGTGCCAGCAGCCTCAATCCTTTTTCCCCCAGGGGGGAGCTGTTTTTT. It translates to CASSLNPFSPRGELFF.

This clonotype has a handful of counts. V gene TRBV11-2 combines with J gene TRBJ2-5; 9 bases match TRBD2. CDR1 SGHAT and CDR2 FQNNGV come from the germline V gene. The CDR3 totals 19 residues. V shed 5 bases and J 9 bases; nucleotides not matched to a gene: 25. CDR3 sequence: CASSGGLAGTYPPKGAQYF. CDR3 in DNA: TGTGCCAGCAGCGGGGGGCTAGCGGGGACCTACCCCCCAAAAGGGGCCCAGTACTTC.

This clonotype appeared many times. The chain employs TRBV6-6 and TRBJ2-7, with D possibly being TRBD2 (6 bases). Germline V gene sequence: CDR1 MNHNY, CDR2 SVGAGI (reference sequence). Trimming removed 6 bases at V and 2 bases at J, with 14 bases between. The length of the CDR3 is 14 residues. As DNA, the CDR3 is TGTGCCAGCAGACCTTGGGGAGGTCCCTACGAGCAGTACTTC. Its protein is CASRPWGGPYEQYF.

This clonotype was seen many times. The rearrangement joins TRBV7-2 to TRBJ2-1; 10 bases align to TRBD2. This CDR3 has 18 residues. The J segment lost 0 bases and the V segment lost 3 bases, leaving 8 bases of the junction unmatched. Germline V gives CDR1 SGHTA, CDR2 FQGNSA. The DNA of the CDR3 is TGTGCCAGCAGCTTGTATAGCGGGAGGCCCAGCTCCTACAATGAGCAGTTCTTC. Translation gives CASSLYSGRPSSYNEQFF.

This clonotype came up many times. The V gene is TRBV3-1, the J gene TRBJ1-4, with unresolved D. CDR3 size: 12 residues. The germline gives CDR1 LGHDT, CDR2 YNNKEL (reference sequence). V gave up 2 bases and J gave up 11 bases, with 9 bases separating them. The CDR3 sequence is CASSQLRDKLFF. The CDR3 bases are TGTGCCAGCAGCCAATTGCGAGACAAACTGTTTTTT. The full variable domain, with the rest looked up from reference TRBV3-1 and TRBJ1-4, is DTAVSQTPKYLVTQMGNDKSIKCEQNLGHDTMYWYKQDSKKFLKIMFSYNNKELIINETVPNRFSPKSPDKAHLNLHINSLELGDSAVYFCASSQLRDKLFFGSGTQLSVL.

This chain links TRBV2 with TRBJ1-2; D is perhaps TRBD1 (6 bases). The germline gives CDR1 SNHLY, CDR2 FYNNEI. V was trimmed by 5 bases and J by 5 bases, leaving 12 bases between them. CDR3 length equals 13 residues. The CDR3 region has the DNA TGTGCCAGCAGTCGACAGGAGGGTTATGGCTACACCTTC. This translates into CASSRQEGYGYTF.

This clonotype was seen only a few times. V usage is TRBV11-1 and J usage is TRBJ2-7, with D uncertain. Between the trimmed V and J ends, which lost 1 base and 0 bases, there was a span of 10 bases. CDR1 is SGHAT, CDR2 FQDESV, per germline (reference sequence). The CDR3 is 15 residues long. The CDR3 region has the DNA TGTGCCAGCAGCTTAGATACCCCGGCCTCCTACGAGCAGTACTTC. It specifies CASSLDTPASYEQYF.

This chain connects TRBV12-3 or TRBV12-4 to TRBJ1-1, with TRBD1 matching over 8 bases. The CDR3 consists of 19 residues. V lost 4 bases and J lost 0; bases outside the gene matches: 16. In nucleotides, the CDR3 is TGTGCCAGCAGTTACCCAGGGTGGGACAGGCCGTCCATGAACACTGAAGCTTTCTTT. Residues: CASSYPGWDRPSMNTEAFF.

This clonotype was seen only a few times. The chain combines TRBV20-1 with TRBJ1-2; no clear D. V was trimmed by 1 base and J by 6 bases, leaving 18 bases between them. The CDR3 length is 15 residues. In germline, CDR1 is DFQATT, CDR2 SNEGSKA (reference sequence). CDR3 DNA sequence: TGCAGTGCTAGAGGGGCTCACGGGGTGATCGATGGCTACACCTTC. Translated, it gives CSARGAHGVIDGYTF.

The chain has TRBV4-1 and TRBJ2-7; D is possibly TRBD1 or TRBD2 (5 bases each). CDR1 is MGHRA and CDR2 is YSYEKL in the germline V gene. The CDR3 is 13 amino acids. Trimming pared 1 base from V and 6 bases from J, leaving 10 bases between. CDR3 nucleotides: TGCGCCAGCAGCCAAGGAGGGGCCAGCGAGCAGTACTTC. Translating it yields CASSQGGASEQYF.

This clonotype appeared many times. J is TRBJ1-4 and V is TRBV4-1; a weak D match, TRBD1 (5 bases). Germline V gene sequence: CDR1 MGHRA, CDR2 YSYEKL. The V gene lost 3 bases and the J gene lost 4 bases, with 9 bases spanning the gap. The CDR3 consists of 14 residues. CDR3 bases: TGCGCCAGCAGCCAGGGACGGTTTAATGAAAAACTGTTTTTT. Protein: CASSQGRFNEKLFF.